The 11 T cell receptor beta chains listed next were all sequenced from one sample in a study of blood T cell repertoires in COVID-19. Repertoires were generated with immunoSEQ multiplex PCR, while TCRdb's copy carries only in-frame clones and drops some. Of approximately 330,000 clones in the sample, approximately 88% are singletons; the top ten hold roughly 8.9%. Material for sequencing was peripheral blood. The origin of the receptors is a man in his thirties or forties with COVID-19, enrolled during active disease.

The rearrangement links TRBV7-8 to TRBJ2-1; 7 bases are shared with TRBD2. With V trimmed by 6 bases and J by 0 bases, 8 bases remained unmatched. Per germline, CDR1 SGHVS and CDR2 FQNEAQ. CDR3 length: 16 residues. This CDR3 reads CASSYGLDGSYNEQFF. As DNA, the CDR3 is TGTGCCAGCAGTTACGGACTAGATGGCTCCTACAATGAGCAGTTCTTC.

The chain employs TRBV28 and TRBJ1-5; TRBD1 matches 8 bases. This CDR3 is 16 amino acids long. J was trimmed by 6 bases and V by 3 bases; bases with no gene match: 10. Per germline, CDR1 MDHEN and CDR2 SYDVKM. Written as DNA, the CDR3 is TGTGCCAGCAGTTTCCAATGGACAGGGAGAGGTCAGCCCCAGCATTTT. This codes for CASSFQWTGRGQPQHF.

V is TRBV4-2 and J is TRBJ2-7; TRBD2 matches at 9 bases. Germline V gene data show CDR1 as LGHNA and CDR2 as YNFKEQ. The ends lost 6 bases at V and 0 bases at J; junction bases unmatched: 6. The CDR3 runs 15 residues. In DNA, the CDR3 is TGTGCCAGCAGTGTAAGCGGGGGGAGCTCCTACGAGCAGTACTTC. Translation: CASSVSGGSSYEQYF.

The J gene is TRBJ2-1, the V gene TRBV3-1 (or the pseudogene TRBV3-2); perhaps TRBD2 as D (5 bases). The length of the CDR3 is 13 residues. Looked up from germline, CDR1 is LGHDT and CDR2 is YNNKEL (reference sequence). V was clipped by 3 bases and J by 6 bases, with 9 bases between them. CDR3 residues: CASSHYGGNEQFF. DNA of the CDR3: TGTGCCAGCAGCCATTACGGAGGCAATGAGCAGTTCTTC.

The chain joins TRBV18 to TRBJ2-7, with D perhaps matching TRBD1 (5 bases). The CDR3 sequence is 15 residues long. With 1 base removed from V and 2 bases from J, the gap between germline ends came to 12 bases. The germline V gene has CDR1 KGHSH and CDR2 LQKENI. The CDR3 region is CASSPQQDQTYEQYF. In nucleotides, the CDR3 is TGTGCCAGCTCACCACAACAGGACCAGACCTACGAGCAGTACTTC.

The V and J genes are TRBV27 and TRBJ2-7; 7 bases agree with TRBD1. V was pared by 3 bases and J by 0 bases, with 8 bases of the junction left unmatched. Germline CDR1 is MNHEY and CDR2 is SMNVEV (reference sequence). There are 16 residues in the CDR3. Here the CDR3 DNA reads TGTGCCAGCAGTTTTTTTTCCTCAGGGGGCTCCTACGAGCAGTACTTC. Translation gives CASSFFSSGGSYEQYF.

This clone was found a few times. This sequence joins TRBV5-4 and TRBJ2-3; 12 nucleotides align to TRBD1. The CDR3 sequence is 15 residues long. From germline, CDR1 is SGHNT and CDR2 YYREEE (reference sequence). V shed 3 bases, J shed 2 bases, and the junction held 1 base outside the gene matches. Written as DNA, the CDR3 is TGTGCCAGCAGCTGGGACAGGGGGCACACAGATACGCAGTATTTT. Protein: CASSWDRGHTDTQYF.

The chain is built from TRBV6-2 or TRBV6-3 and TRBJ1-5, with a weak D call TRBD1 (6 bases). The CDR3 length is 13 residues. Germline V gives CDR1 MNHEY, CDR2 SVGEGT. V shed 4 bases and J shed 9 bases, with 13 bases lying between them. For the CDR3, the DNA is TGTGCCAGCAGTTCACAGGGTTTTCCGCCCCAGCATTTT. This gives the protein CASSSQGFPPQHF.

The rearrangement uses TRBV27 and TRBJ1-1; tentative D call: TRBD1 (6 bases). Germline CDR1 and CDR2: MNHEY and SMNVEV (reference sequence). This CDR3 region has 17 residues. V gave up 7 bases and J gave up 0 bases, with 21 bases separating them. The CDR3 region is CASTRGGAALMNTEAFF. CDR3 DNA sequence: TGTGCCAGCACCCGGGGGGGGGCTGCTCTCATGAACACTGAAGCTTTCTTT.

The chain employs TRBV7-2 and TRBJ1-1; D gene ambiguous. This CDR3 contains 15 residues. Germline CDR1 is SGHTA and CDR2 is FQGNSA. The ends were cut back, 1 base at V and 1 base at J, with 10 bases in the middle. The DNA of the CDR3 is TGTGCCAGCAGCTTAGGGGCAGCATCGAACACTGAAGCTTTCTTT. It yields the protein CASSLGAASNTEAFF.

This clone was seen a few times. The rearrangement joins TRBV21-1 to TRBJ1-5. TRBV21-1 is a recognized pseudogene. The CDR3 has 17 amino acids. CDR3 sequence: CASSKAKGGTGCQPQHF. The CDR3 DNA is TGTGCCAGCAGCAAAGCTAAAGGCGGCACGGGGTGTCAGCCCCAGCATTTT.